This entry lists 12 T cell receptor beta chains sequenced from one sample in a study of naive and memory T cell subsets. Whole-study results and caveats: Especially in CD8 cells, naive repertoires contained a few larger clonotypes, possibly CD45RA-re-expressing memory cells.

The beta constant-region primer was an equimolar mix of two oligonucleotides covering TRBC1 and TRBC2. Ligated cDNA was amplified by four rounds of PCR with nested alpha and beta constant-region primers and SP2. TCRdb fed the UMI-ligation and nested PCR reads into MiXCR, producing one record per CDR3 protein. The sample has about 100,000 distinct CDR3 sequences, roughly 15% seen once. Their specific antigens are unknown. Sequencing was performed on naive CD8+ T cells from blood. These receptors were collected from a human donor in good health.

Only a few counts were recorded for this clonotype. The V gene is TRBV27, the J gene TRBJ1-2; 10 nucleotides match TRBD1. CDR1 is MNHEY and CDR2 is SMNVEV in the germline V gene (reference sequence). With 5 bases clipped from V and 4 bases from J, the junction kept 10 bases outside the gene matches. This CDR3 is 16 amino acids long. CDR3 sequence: CASSGTGEAGSYGYTF. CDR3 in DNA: TGTGCCAGCAGTGGGACAGGGGAGGCGGGTAGCTATGGCTACACCTTC.

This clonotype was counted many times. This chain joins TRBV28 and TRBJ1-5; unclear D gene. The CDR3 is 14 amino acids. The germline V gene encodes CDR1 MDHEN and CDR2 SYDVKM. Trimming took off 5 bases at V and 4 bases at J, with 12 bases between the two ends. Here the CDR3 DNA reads TGTGCCAGCAGTCCCCAGAGAAGAAATCAGCCCCAGCATTTT. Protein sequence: CASSPQRRNQPQHF.

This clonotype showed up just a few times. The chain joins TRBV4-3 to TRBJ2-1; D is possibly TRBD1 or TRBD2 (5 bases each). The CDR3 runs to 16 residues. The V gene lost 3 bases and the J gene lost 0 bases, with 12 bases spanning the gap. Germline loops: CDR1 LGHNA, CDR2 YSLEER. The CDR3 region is CASSQGTGNSYNEQFF. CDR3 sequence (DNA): TGCGCCAGCAGCCAGGGGACGGGGAACTCCTACAATGAGCAGTTCTTC.

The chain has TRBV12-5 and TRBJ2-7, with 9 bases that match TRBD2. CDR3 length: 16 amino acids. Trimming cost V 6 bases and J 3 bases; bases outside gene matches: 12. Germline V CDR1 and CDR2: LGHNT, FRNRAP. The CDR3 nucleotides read TGTGCTAGTGGGGTACCGACTAGCGGCAGAATCTACGAGCAGTACTTC. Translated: CASGVPTSGRIYEQYF.

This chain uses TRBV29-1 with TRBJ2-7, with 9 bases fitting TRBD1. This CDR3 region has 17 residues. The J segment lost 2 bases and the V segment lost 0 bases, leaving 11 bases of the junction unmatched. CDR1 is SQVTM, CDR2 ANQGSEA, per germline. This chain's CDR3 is CSVEEGTGGGIPYEQYF. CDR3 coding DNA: TGCAGCGTTGAAGAAGGTACAGGGGGCGGTATCCCCTACGAGCAGTACTTC.

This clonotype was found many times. In nucleotides, the CDR3 is TGTGCCAGCAGTTTAGGGACCCCTCCACTCACAGATACGCAGTATTTT. Its translation is CASSLGTPPLTDTQYF. This chain connects TRBV12-3 or TRBV12-4 to TRBJ2-3; D remains ambiguous. The length of the CDR3 is 16 residues. The ends were cut back, 1 base at V and 2 bases at J, with 13 bases in the middle.

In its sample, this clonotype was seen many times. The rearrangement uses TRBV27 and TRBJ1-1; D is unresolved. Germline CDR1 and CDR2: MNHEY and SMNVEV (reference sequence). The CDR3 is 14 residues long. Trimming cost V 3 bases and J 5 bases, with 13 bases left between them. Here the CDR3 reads CASSFSGSGTEAFF. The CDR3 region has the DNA TGTGCCAGCAGTTTTTCGGGGAGCGGGACTGAAGCTTTCTTT.

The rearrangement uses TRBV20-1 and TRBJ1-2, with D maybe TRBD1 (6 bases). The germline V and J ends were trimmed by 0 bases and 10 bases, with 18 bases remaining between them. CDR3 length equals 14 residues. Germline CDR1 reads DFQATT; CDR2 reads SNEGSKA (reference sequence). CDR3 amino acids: CSARDLYRERDYTF. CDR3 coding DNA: TGCAGTGCTAGAGATCTCTACAGGGAAAGGGACTACACCTTC.

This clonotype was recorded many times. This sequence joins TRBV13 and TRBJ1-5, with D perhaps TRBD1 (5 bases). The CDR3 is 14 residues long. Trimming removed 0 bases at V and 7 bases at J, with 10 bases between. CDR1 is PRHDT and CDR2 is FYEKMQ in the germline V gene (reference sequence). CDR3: CASSLGQGGQPQHF. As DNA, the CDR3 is TGTGCCAGCAGCTTAGGGCAGGGAGGCCAGCCCCAGCATTTT.

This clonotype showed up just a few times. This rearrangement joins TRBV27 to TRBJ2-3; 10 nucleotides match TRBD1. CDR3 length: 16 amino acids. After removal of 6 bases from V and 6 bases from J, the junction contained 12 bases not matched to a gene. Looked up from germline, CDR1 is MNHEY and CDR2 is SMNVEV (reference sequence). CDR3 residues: CASSQRQGAMSDTQYF. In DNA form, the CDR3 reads TGTGCCAGCAGCCAAAGACAGGGGGCGATGTCCGATACGCAGTATTTT.

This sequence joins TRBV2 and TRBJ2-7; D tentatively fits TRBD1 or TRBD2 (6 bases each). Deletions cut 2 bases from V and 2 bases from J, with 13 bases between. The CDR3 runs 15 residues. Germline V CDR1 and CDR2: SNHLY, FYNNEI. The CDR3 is CASSEWGAAAYEQYF. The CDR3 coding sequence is TGTGCCAGCAGTGAATGGGGGGCAGCAGCCTACGAGCAGTACTTC.

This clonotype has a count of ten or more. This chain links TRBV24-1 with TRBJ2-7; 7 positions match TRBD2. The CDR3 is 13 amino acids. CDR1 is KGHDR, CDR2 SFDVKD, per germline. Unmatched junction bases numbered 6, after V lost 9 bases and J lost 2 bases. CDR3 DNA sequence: TGTGCCACCCAGCCGGCGGGAGCCTACGAGCAGTACTTC. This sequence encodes CATQPAGAYEQYF.